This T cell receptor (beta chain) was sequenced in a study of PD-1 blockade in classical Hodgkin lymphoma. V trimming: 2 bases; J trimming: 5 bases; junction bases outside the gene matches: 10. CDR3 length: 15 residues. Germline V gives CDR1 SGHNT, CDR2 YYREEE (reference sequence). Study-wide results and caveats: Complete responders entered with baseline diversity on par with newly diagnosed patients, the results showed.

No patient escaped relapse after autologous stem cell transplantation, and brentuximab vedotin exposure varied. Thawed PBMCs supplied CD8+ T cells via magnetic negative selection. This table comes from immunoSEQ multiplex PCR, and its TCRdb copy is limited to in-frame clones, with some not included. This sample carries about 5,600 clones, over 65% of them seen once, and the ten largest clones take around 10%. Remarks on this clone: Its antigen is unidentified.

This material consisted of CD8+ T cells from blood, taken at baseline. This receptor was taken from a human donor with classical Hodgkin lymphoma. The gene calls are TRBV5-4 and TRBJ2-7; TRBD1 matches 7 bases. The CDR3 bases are TGTGCCAGCAGCTTTACCCCAGGGGGACCCCACGAGCAGTACTTC. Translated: CASSFTPGGPHEQYF.